This T cell receptor (beta chain) comes out of a study of response to subunit inactivated influenza vaccine. Study findings and constraints: Few new T cells, the authors suggested, are recruited by each seasonal influenza vaccination.

Turning to this clonotype: Its target is unknown.

TCRdb recomputed calls from the RT-PCR reads with MiXCR, one row per CDR3 protein. This table has 500,000 or so distinct CDR3 sequences, 10% to 11% appearing once. Germline V gives CDR1 SGHKS, CDR2 YYEKEE (reference sequence). The V and J ends lost 0 bases and 10 bases, in that order; junction bases with no gene match: 10. This CDR3 is built from 15 residues. This chain links TRBV5-5 with TRBJ2-1; 7 bases match TRBD1. Sample: PBMCs from blood, taken more than 35 days after vaccination. The clonotype comes from a man in his fifties or sixties who received an inactivated influenza vaccine. The CDR3 reads CASSLGRGRQTEQFF. In DNA, the CDR3 is TGTGCCAGCAGCTTGGGTAGGGGGCGCCAGACGGAGCAGTTCTTC.